This is a list of T cell receptor beta chains from one sample in a study of T cells expressing NK-cell markers. Using the 5' RACE reads, TCRdb records one entry per CDR3 protein without DNA. The sample's table shows 500,000 to 600,000 distinct CDR3 sequences. Sequencing was done on a sample of blood T cells: a sorted CD56 or NKG2C T cell subset, CD4+ or CD8+ T cells, or bulk PBMC T cells (not recorded which). The origin of the receptors is a man aged 18 to 30 in good health. Both conserved end residues are part of each CDR3.

J gene: TRBJ2-5
V gene: TRBV7-9
CDR3 protein: CASSWGQGQETQYF

J gene: TRBJ1-1
V gene: TRBV20-1
CDR3 protein: CSVSSGRGTEAFF

J gene: TRBJ2-1
V gene: TRBV24-1
CDR3 protein: CATSDLAGTEYNEQFF

J gene: TRBJ2-7
V gene: TRBV10-3
CDR3 protein: CAISDKDRASYEQYF

J gene: TRBJ2-1
V gene: TRBV20-1
CDR3 protein: CSARALTLSGTRSYNEQFF

J gene: TRBJ2-1
V gene: TRBV29-1
CDR3 protein: CSVEDLQGRSYNEQFF

J gene: TRBJ2-7
V gene: TRBV7-8
CDR3 protein: CASSLEGWAGNYEQYF

J gene: TRBJ1-4
V gene: TRBV5-1
CDR3 protein: CASSRRTVGNEKLFF

J gene: TRBJ2-1
V gene: TRBV5-1
CDR3 protein: CASKDPSGPSYNEQFF

J gene: TRBJ1-2
V gene: TRBV7-2
CDR3 protein: CASSLRLGGNYGYTF

J gene: TRBJ1-2
V gene: TRBV29-1
CDR3 protein: CSVWTGPTSGYTF

J gene: TRBJ2-6
V gene: TRBV5-1
CDR3 protein: CASSRTGGFSGANVLTF

J gene: TRBJ2-1
V gene: TRBV21-1
CDR3 protein: CASSGLPRSGPRCNEQFF

J gene: TRBJ2-3
V gene: TRBV27
CDR3 protein: CASSILDTDTQYF

J gene: TRBJ2-1
V gene: TRBV5-1
CDR3 protein: CASSLRAWGSFNVVNEQFF

J gene: TRBJ2-3
V gene: TRBV30
CDR3 protein: CAWKTSGRATDTQYF

J gene: TRBJ2-7
V gene: TRBV4-3
CDR3 protein: CASSQDGRGWDEQYF

J gene: TRBJ1-5
V gene: TRBV7-8
CDR3 protein: CASSPNSGSNQPQHF

J gene: TRBJ1-1
V gene: TRBV12-3/TRBV12-4
CDR3 protein: CASVRGGIRNTEAFF

J gene: TRBJ2-7
V gene: TRBV18
CDR3 protein: CASSPGTRSYEQYF

J gene: TRBJ2-1
V gene: TRBV2
CDR3 protein: CASRKGLATYNEQFF

J gene: TRBJ2-7
V gene: TRBV10-3
CDR3 protein: CAISLPSAEQYF

J gene: TRBJ1-5
V gene: TRBV20-1
CDR3 protein: CSATATGTGNNQPQHF

J gene: TRBJ2-5
V gene: TRBV12-3/TRBV12-4
CDR3 protein: CASSLRGLVETQYF

J gene: TRBJ2-1
V gene: TRBV7-2
CDR3 protein: CASSLPQGLASSYNEQFF

J gene: TRBJ2-5
V gene: TRBV5-5
CDR3 protein: CASSPRTRKEETQYF

J gene: TRBJ1-1
V gene: TRBV20-1
CDR3 protein: CSARSFNMNTEAFF

J gene: TRBJ2-3
V gene: TRBV5-1
CDR3 protein: CASSPGLDTDTQYF

J gene: TRBJ2-5
V gene: TRBV4-1
CDR3 protein: CASSQDAGEWETQYF

J gene: TRBJ2-7
V gene: TRBV7-2
CDR3 protein: CASSPSGLTYEQYF

J gene: TRBJ1-6
V gene: TRBV27
CDR3 protein: CASRPGASPLHF

J gene: TRBJ2-2
V gene: TRBV5-6
CDR3 protein: CASRSTGHTGELFF

J gene: TRBJ2-2
V gene: TRBV24-1
CDR3 protein: CATSDSFLASNTGELFF

J gene: TRBJ1-4
V gene: TRBV5-1
CDR3 protein: CASSLARTGQYEKLFF

J gene: TRBJ2-3
V gene: TRBV27
CDR3 protein: CASSLVGGREGTDTQYF

J gene: TRBJ1-5
V gene: TRBV2
CDR3 protein: CASSAGRKDQPQHF

J gene: TRBJ2-1
V gene: TRBV7-9
CDR3 protein: CASNPLDNPTDFF

J gene: TRBJ2-7
V gene: TRBV20-1
CDR3 protein: CSASVPAGGPVEQYF

J gene: TRBJ2-2
V gene: TRBV12-3/TRBV12-4
CDR3 protein: CASQPGVGELFF

J gene: TRBJ2-3
V gene: TRBV20-1
CDR3 protein: CSARATGVSTDTQYF

J gene: TRBJ1-1
V gene: TRBV18
CDR3 protein: CASSTWVPMNTEAFF

J gene: TRBJ2-2
V gene: TRBV10-3
CDR3 protein: CAISESAIAGELFF